This T cell receptor beta chain was identified in a study of blood T cell repertoires in COVID-19. In regard to this clone: At one of its ends the junction is not consistent with the germline gene, which may arise from a read error.

TCRdb's copy holds only in-frame clones and misses some; the assay was immunoSEQ multiplex PCR. The repertoire holds 200,000 to 250,000 clones, with about 80% as singletons. Looked up from germline, CDR1 is SNHLY and CDR2 is FYNNEI. There are 13 residues in the CDR3. Enrollees, about 18 to 89 years old, lived in 24 US areas. Assignments of participants to cohorts depended upon their own reported clinical history. Either two negative PCRs, clearance, or symptom resolution qualified Cohort 3 donors as recovered. The V and J genes are TRBV2 and TRBJ1-4; D is ambiguous. Specimen: PBMCs or T cells enriched from blood (not recorded which). The receptor comes from a man between 60 and 75 years old who had recovered from COVID-19. As DNA, the CDR3 is TGTGCCAGCAGAGAAGACATGAGGGAAAAACTGTTTTTT. Its protein product is CASREDMREKLFF.